This T cell receptor (beta chain) emerged from a study of shared clonotypes between healthy human individuals. Trimming took 5 bases from V and 4 from J; bases not matched to a gene: 8. The CDR3 spans 15 residues. Germline assignment: CDR1 LNHDA and CDR2 SQIVND (reference sequence). The table came from immunoSEQ multiplex PCR; TCRdb's copy has only in-frame clones and leaves some out. The data contain over 1.4 million clones, 95% to 97% of them seen just once; the ten biggest clones take up approximately 1.1%. Input material: naive CD4+ T cells sorted from blood. Subset noted: CD45RA+ positively selected. J is TRBJ2-1 and V is TRBV19, with 7 bases identical to TRBD2. The receptor's source is a man aged 25-45 years in good health. The CDR3 reads CASSLSHGGYNEQFF. The CDR3 DNA reads as TGTGCCAGTAGTCTCTCTCACGGGGGGTACAATGAGCAGTTCTTC.